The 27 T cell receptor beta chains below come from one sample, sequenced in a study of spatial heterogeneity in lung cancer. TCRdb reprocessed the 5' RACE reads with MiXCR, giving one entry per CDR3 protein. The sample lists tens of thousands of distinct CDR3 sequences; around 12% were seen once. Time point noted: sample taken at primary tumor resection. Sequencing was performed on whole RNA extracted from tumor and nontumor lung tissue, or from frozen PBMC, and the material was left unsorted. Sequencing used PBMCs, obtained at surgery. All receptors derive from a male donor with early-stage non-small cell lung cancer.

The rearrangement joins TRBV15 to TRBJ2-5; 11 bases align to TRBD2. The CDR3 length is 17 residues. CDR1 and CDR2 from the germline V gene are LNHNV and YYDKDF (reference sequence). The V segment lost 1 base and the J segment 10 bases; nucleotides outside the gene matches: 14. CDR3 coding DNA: TGTGCCACCAGCAGAGGGAGACTAGCGGGACCCCGGGAGTACCAGTACTTC. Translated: CATSRGRLAGPREYQYF. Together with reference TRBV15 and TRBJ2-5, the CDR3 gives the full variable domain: DAMVIQNPRYQVTQFGKPVTLSCSQTLNHNVMYWYQQKSSQAPKLLFHYYDKDFNNEADTPDNFQSRRPNTSFCFLDIRSPGLGDTAMYLCATSRGRLAGPREYQYFGPGTRLLVL.

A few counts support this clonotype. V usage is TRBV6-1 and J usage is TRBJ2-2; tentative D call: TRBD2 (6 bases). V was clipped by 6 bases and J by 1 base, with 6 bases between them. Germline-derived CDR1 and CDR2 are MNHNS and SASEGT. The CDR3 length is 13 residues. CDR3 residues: CASRRENTGELFF. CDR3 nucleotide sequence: TGTGCCAGCAGGCGGGAGAACACCGGGGAGCTGTTTTTT.

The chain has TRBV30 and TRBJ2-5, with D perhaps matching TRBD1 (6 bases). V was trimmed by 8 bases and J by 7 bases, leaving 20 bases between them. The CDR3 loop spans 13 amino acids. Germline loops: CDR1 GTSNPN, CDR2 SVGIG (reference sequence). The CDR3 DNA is TGTGCCCAACACCCGCAGGGGTCGGGGACCCAGTACTTC. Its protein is CAQHPQGSGTQYF.

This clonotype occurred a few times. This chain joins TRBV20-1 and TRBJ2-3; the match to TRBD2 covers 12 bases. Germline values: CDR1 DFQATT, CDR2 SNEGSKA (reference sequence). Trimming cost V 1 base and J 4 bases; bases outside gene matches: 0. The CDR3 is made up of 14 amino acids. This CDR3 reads CSARASGRADTQYF. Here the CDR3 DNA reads TGCAGTGCTAGAGCTAGCGGGAGGGCAGATACGCAGTATTTT.

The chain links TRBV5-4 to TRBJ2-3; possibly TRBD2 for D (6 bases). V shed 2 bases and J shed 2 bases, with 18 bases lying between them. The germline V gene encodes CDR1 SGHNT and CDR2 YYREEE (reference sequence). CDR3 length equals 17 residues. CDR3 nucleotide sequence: TGTGCCAGCAGCTTTATTAGCGGTGCGGTTTACACAGATACGCAGTATTTT. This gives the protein CASSFISGAVYTDTQYF.

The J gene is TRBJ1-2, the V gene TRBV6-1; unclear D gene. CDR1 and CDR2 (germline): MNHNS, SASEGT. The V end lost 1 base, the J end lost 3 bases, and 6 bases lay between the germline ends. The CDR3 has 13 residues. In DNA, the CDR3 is TGTGCCAGCAGTGAAGTGGGAGACTATGGCTACACCTTC. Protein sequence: CASSEVGDYGYTF.

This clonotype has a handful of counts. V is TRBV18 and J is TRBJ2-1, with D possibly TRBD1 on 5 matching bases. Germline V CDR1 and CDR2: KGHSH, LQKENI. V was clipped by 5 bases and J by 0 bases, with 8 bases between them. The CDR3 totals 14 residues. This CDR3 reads CASSYQGSYNEQFF. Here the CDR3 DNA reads TGTGCCAGCTCATACCAGGGCTCCTACAATGAGCAGTTCTTC.

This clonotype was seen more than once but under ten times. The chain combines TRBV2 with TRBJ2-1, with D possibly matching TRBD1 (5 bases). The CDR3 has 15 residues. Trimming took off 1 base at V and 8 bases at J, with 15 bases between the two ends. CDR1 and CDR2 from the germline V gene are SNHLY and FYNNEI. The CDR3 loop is CASSEGRLWGDEQFF. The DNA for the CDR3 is TGTGCCAGCAGTGAAGGTCGACTCTGGGGCGATGAGCAGTTCTTC.

CDR3 nucleotide sequence: TGTGCCTGGAGTGTGGAACGGATCTATGGCTACACCTTC. Translated: CAWSVERIYGYTF. V usage is TRBV30 and J usage is TRBJ1-2; D remains ambiguous. In germline, CDR1 is GTSNPN, CDR2 SVGIG (reference sequence). V gave up 0 bases and J gave up 4 bases, with 9 bases separating them. This CDR3 contains 13 residues.

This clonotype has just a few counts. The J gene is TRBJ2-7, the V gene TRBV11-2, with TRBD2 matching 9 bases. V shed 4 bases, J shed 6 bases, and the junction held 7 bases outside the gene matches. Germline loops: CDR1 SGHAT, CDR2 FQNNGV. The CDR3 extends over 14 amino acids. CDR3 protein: CASSYLAGSGEQYF. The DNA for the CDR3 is TGTGCCAGCAGCTATCTAGCGGGGAGCGGCGAGCAGTACTTC.

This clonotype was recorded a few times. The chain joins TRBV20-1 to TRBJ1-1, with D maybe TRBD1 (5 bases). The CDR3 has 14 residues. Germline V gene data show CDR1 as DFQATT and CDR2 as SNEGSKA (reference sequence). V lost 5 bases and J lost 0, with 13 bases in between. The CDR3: CSAGRGNMNTEAFF. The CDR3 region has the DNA TGCAGTGCTGGACGGGGGAACATGAACACTGAAGCTTTCTTT.

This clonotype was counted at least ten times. The CDR3 DNA is TGTGCCAGCAGCTTAAGTCAGGGAAGGGTGAACACTGAAGCTTTCTTT. Its protein product is CASSLSQGRVNTEAFF. This rearrangement joins TRBV13 to TRBJ1-1; perhaps TRBD1 as D (5 bases). Germline CDR1 is PRHDT and CDR2 is FYEKMQ (reference sequence). The V end was cut by 2 bases, the J end by 0 bases, with 13 bases between. The CDR3 contains 16 residues.

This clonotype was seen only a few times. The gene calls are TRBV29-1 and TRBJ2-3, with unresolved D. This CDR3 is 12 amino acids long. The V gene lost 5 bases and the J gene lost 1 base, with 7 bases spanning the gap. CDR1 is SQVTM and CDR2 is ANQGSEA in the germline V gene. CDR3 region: CSVPSGTDTQYF. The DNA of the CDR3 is TGCAGCGTTCCCTCAGGCACAGATACGCAGTATTTT.

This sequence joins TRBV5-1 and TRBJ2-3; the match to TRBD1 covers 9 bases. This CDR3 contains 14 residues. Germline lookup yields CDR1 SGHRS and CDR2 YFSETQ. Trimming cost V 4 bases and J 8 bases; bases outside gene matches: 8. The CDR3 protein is CASSTGTGNPTQYF. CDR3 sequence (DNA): TGCGCCAGCAGCACCGGGACAGGGAACCCTACGCAGTATTTT.

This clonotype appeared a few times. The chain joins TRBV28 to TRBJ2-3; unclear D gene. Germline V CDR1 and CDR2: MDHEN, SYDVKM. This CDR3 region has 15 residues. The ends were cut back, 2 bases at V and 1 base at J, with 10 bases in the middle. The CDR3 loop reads CASSLRQLRTDTQYF. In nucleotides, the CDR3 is TGTGCCAGCAGTTTAAGGCAGCTGCGCACAGATACGCAGTATTTT. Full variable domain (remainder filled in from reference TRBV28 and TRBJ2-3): DVKVTQSSRYLVKRTGEKVFLECVQDMDHENMFWYRQDPGLGLRLIYFSYDVKMKEKGDIPEGYSVSREKKERFSLILESASTNQTSMYLCASSLRQLRTDTQYFGPGTRLTVL.

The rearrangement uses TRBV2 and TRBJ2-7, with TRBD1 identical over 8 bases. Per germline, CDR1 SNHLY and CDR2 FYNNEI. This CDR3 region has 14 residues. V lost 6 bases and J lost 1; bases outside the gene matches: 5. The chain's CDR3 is CASRRDRQSYEQYF. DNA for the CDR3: TGTGCCAGCAGGCGGGACAGGCAATCCTACGAGCAGTACTTC.

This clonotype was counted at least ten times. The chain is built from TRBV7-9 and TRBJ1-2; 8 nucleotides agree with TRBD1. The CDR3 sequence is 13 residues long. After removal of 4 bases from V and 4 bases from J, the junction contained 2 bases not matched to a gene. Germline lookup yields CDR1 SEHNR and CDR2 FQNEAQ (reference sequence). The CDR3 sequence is CASSSDRAYGYTF. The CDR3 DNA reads TGTGCCAGCAGCTCGGACAGGGCCTATGGCTACACCTTC.

CDR3 nucleotides: TGTGCCATCAAACGGGACAGTGTCACAGATACGCAGTATTTT. Translating gives CAIKRDSVTDTQYF. V is TRBV10-3 and J is TRBJ2-3; the match to TRBD1 covers 7 bases. CDR3 length equals 14 residues. Per the germline V gene, CDR1 is ENHRY and CDR2 is SYGVKD. The V gene end was trimmed by 7 bases and the J gene end by 2 bases; junction bases not matched to a gene: 6.

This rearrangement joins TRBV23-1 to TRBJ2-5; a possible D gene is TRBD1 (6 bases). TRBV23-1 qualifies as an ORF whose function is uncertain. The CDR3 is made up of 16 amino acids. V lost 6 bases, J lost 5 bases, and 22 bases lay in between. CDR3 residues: CASRPTGGTQEETQYF. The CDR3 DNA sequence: TGCGCCAGCAGACCGACAGGTGGCACCCAAGAGGAGACCCAGTACTTC.

CDR3 coding DNA: TGTGCCAGCAGCCGGCGGGCTAATGAGCAGTTCTTC. Translating gives CASSRRANEQFF. The rearrangement uses TRBV7-9 and TRBJ2-1; TRBD2 might be the D (5 bases). The ends were cut back, 5 bases at V and 7 bases at J, with 9 bases in the middle. There are 12 residues in the CDR3. Per germline, CDR1 SEHNR and CDR2 FQNEAQ (reference sequence).

The CDR3 reads CASSPGTSGGLQETQYF. The CDR3 coding sequence is TGTGCCAGCAGCCCAGGGACTAGCGGGGGCCTACAAGAGACCCAGTACTTC. V is TRBV9 and J is TRBJ2-5; 14 bases align to TRBD2. Germline CDR1 SGDLS, CDR2 YYNGEE. The CDR3 has 17 residues. J was trimmed by 2 bases and V by 4 bases; bases with no gene match: 7.

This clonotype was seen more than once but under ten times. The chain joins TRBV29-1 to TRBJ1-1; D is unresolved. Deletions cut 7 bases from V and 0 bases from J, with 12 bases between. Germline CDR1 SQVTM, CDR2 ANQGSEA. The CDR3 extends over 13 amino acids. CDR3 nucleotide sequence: TGCAGCGCGACGGTAGCCATGAACACTGAAGCTTTCTTT. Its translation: CSATVAMNTEAFF.

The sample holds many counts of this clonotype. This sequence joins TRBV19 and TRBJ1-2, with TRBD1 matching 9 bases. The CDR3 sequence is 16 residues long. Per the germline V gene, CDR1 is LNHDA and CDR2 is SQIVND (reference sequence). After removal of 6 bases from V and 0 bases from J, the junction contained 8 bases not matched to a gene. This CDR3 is CASSQSGTGSNYGYTF. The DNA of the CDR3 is TGTGCCAGTAGCCAATCCGGGACAGGGTCTAACTATGGCTACACCTTC. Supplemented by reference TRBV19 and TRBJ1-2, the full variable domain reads DGGITQSPKYLFRKEGQNVTLSCEQNLNHDAMYWYRQDPGQGLRLIYYSQIVNDFQKGDIAEGYSVSREKKESFPLTVTSAQKNPTAFYLCASSQSGTGSNYGYTFGSGTRLTVV.

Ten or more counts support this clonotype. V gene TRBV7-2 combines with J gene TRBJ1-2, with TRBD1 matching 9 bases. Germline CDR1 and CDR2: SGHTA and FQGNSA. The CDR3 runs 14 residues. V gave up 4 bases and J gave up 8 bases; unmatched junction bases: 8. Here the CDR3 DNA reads TGTGCCAGCAGCTCCACAGGGGGCTTTGCCGGCTACACCTTC. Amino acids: CASSSTGGFAGYTF.

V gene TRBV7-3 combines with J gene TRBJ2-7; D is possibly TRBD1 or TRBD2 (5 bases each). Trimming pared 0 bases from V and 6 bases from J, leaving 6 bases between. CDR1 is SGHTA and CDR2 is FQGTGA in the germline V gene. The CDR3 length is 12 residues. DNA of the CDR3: TGTGCCAGCAGCTTAACAGGGACCGAGCAGTACTTC. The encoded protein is CASSLTGTEQYF.

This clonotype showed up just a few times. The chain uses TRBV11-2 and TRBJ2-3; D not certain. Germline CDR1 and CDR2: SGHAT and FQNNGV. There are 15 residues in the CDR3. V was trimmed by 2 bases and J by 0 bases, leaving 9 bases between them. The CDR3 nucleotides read TGTGCCAGCAGCTTAAACGCAATGAGCACAGATACGCAGTATTTT. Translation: CASSLNAMSTDTQYF.

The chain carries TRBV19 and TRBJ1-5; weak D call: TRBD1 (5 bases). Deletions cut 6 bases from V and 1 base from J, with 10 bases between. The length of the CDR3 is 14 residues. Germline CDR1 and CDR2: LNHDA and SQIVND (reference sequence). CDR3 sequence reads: CASRWGKSNQPQHF. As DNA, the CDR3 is TGTGCCAGTAGGTGGGGGAAAAGCAATCAGCCCCAGCATTTT.